The 16 T cell receptor beta chains presented below share a single source sample, sequenced in a study of blood T cell repertoires in COVID-19. The table came from immunoSEQ multiplex PCR; TCRdb's copy has only in-frame clones and leaves some out. The sample contains approximately 89,000 clones, just under 85% of which appear only once. The sample was peripheral blood. Receptors were obtained from a woman between 65 and 79 years old with active or convalescent COVID-19.

J is TRBJ1-1 and V is TRBV24-1; 8 bases are shared with TRBD1. Trimming at V came to 3 bases and at J to 9 bases, leaving 2 bases not matched to a gene. This CDR3 spans 12 amino acids. Per germline, CDR1 KGHDR and CDR2 SFDVKD. CDR3 DNA: TGTGCCACCAGTGATCCAGGGGGCCAAGCTTTCTTT. This encodes CATSDPGGQAFF.

A note on this clone: Other DNA sequences in this specimen translate into the identical CDR3. The chain is built from TRBV5-1 and TRBJ1-5, with D uncertain. Germline lookup yields CDR1 SGHRS and CDR2 YFSETQ. Trimming cost V 0 bases and J 7 bases, with 14 bases left between them. CDR3 size: 15 residues. DNA of the CDR3: TGCGCCAGCAGCTTGGGATCAGGAGGTGAACAGCCCCAGCATTTT. Its translation is CASSLGSGGEQPQHF.

The genes are TRBV29-1 and TRBJ2-6; D is undetermined. CDR1 is SQVTM and CDR2 is ANQGSEA in the germline V gene. The CDR3 has 12 amino acids. V shed 6 bases and J shed 4 bases, with 7 bases lying between them. CDR3 nucleotides: TGCAGCGTCGGAGTCGGGGCCAACGTCCTGACTTTC. Translation: CSVGVGANVLTF. The complete variable domain, with remaining parts taken from reference TRBV29-1 and TRBJ2-6, reads SAVISQKPSRDICQRGTSLTIQCQVDSQVTMMFWYRQQPGQSLTLIATANQGSEATYESGFVIDKFPISRPNLTFSTLTVSNMSPEDSSIYLCSVGVGANVLTFGAGSRLTVL.

The chain joins TRBV6-5 to TRBJ2-7; 7 positions agree with TRBD2. The CDR3 is 16 amino acids. The germline V gene has CDR1 MNHEY and CDR2 SVGAGI. V was clipped by 3 bases and J by 2 bases; unmatched bases: 10. The CDR3 loop is CASSYPRARGAYEQYF. Here the CDR3 DNA reads TGTGCCAGCAGTTATCCCCGGGCCCGGGGGGCCTACGAGCAGTACTTC.

Here the CDR3 DNA reads TGTGCCAGCAGCGAGATTAGGGCGGGTGAAAAACTGTTTTTT. Residues: CASSEIRAGEKLFF. The gene calls are TRBV2 and TRBJ1-4; D is undetermined. V lost 6 bases and J 7 bases, leaving 15 bases between the germline ends. The CDR3 has 14 residues. Germline CDR1 SNHLY, CDR2 FYNNEI. Variable domain in full (rest from reference TRBV2 and TRBJ1-4): EPEVTQTPSHQVTQMGQEVILRCVPISNHLYFYWYRQILGQKVEFLVSFYNNEISEKSEIFDDQFSVERPDGSNFTLKIRSTKLEDSAMYFCASSEIRAGEKLFFGSGTQLSVL.

The rearrangement joins TRBV18 to TRBJ1-4; 8 bases align to TRBD1. Germline V gene sequence: CDR1 KGHSH, CDR2 LQKENI. The CDR3 spans 15 residues. Trimming took 5 bases from V and 0 from J; bases not matched to a gene: 2. The CDR3 DNA sequence: TGTGCCAGCTCAGGGGGACAGGCAACTAATGAAAAACTGTTTTTT. It is translated as CASSGGQATNEKLFF.

V and J are TRBV3-1 (or the pseudogene TRBV3-2) and TRBJ1-1, with D possibly being TRBD1 (5 bases). This CDR3 is 15 amino acids long. The germline V gene encodes CDR1 LGHDT and CDR2 YNNKEL (reference sequence). V lost 1 base and J lost 1, with 10 bases in between. The CDR3 loop is CASSQGSGGNTEAFF. CDR3 DNA: TGTGCCAGCAGCCAAGGATCCGGGGGGAACACTGAAGCTTTCTTT.

The V call is TRBV2, the J call TRBJ2-7; no definite D call. This CDR3 is built from 12 residues. Germline V gene data show CDR1 as SNHLY and CDR2 as FYNNEI. With 8 bases removed from V and 3 bases from J, the gap between germline ends came to 11 bases. For the CDR3, the DNA is TGTGCCAGCCAATCGTCGGGCTACGAGCAGTACTTC. Its protein is CASQSSGYEQYF.

This chain uses TRBV29-1 with TRBJ1-1; tentatively, D is TRBD1 (6 bases). Trimming cost V 6 bases and J 4 bases, with 18 bases left between them. The germline V gene encodes CDR1 SQVTM and CDR2 ANQGSEA. There are 14 residues in the CDR3. This chain's CDR3 is CSVASQGSSTEAFF. In DNA form, the CDR3 reads TGCAGCGTAGCCTCACAGGGTTCGTCCACTGAAGCTTTCTTT.

The chain has TRBV19 and TRBJ2-6; TRBD1 might be the D (5 bases). In germline, CDR1 is LNHDA, CDR2 SQIVND (reference sequence). V was trimmed by 7 bases and J by 4 bases, leaving 14 bases between them. CDR3 length equals 15 residues. In nucleotides, the CDR3 is TGTGCCAGTAAAAGACAGATCTACGGGGCCAACGTCCTGACTTTC. Translating it yields CASKRQIYGANVLTF.

In nucleotides, the CDR3 is TGTGCCAGCTCACCCCGGGACAGGGGTTCGAGTGAAGCTTTCTTT. Encoded protein: CASSPRDRGSSEAFF. The chain has TRBV18 and TRBJ1-1; 10 bases agree with TRBD1. V was clipped by 3 bases and J by 7 bases; unmatched bases: 8. The CDR3 is made up of 15 amino acids. Per the germline V gene, CDR1 is KGHSH and CDR2 is LQKENI.

The rearrangement joins TRBV21-1 to TRBJ2-2; TRBD1 is the table's D call and was not checked against the DNA. TRBV21-1 is flagged as a pseudogene. The CDR3 loop spans 13 amino acids. This CDR3 reads CASSGRGAGELFF. The CDR3 bases are TGTGCCAGCAGCGGCAGGGGGGCCGGGGAGCTGTTTTTT.

The chain couples TRBV7-2 to TRBJ1-2, with TRBD1 matching 9 bases. Trimming at V came to 1 base and at J to 6 bases, leaving 0 bases not matched to a gene. This CDR3 has 13 amino acids. Germline CDR1 reads SGHTA; CDR2 reads FQGNSA. CDR3 protein: CASSLGTGDGYTF. The DNA of the CDR3 is TGTGCCAGCAGCTTAGGGACAGGGGATGGCTACACCTTC.

The chain combines TRBV5-4 with TRBJ2-1; 10 bases match TRBD2. CDR3 length: 18 residues. Germline CDR1 is SGHNT and CDR2 is YYREEE (reference sequence). With V trimmed by 6 bases and J by 6 bases, 18 bases remained unmatched. DNA for the CDR3: TGTGCCAGCACCCCCCCGGGTCGGAGTAGCGGGGGGCTCAATGAGCAGTTCTTC. This encodes CASTPPGRSSGGLNEQFF.

Here the CDR3 DNA reads TGTGCCAGCAGCACCGGACAGGACTATGGCTACACCTTC. It yields the protein CASSTGQDYGYTF. This chain connects TRBV9 to TRBJ1-2; 7 positions agree with TRBD1. The trim removed 4 bases at V and 3 bases at J, leaving 3 bases unmatched. The CDR3 length is 13 residues. The germline gives CDR1 SGDLS, CDR2 YYNGEE.

The rearrangement joins TRBV5-1 to TRBJ1-2, with TRBD1 matching 11 bases. The V gene's germline CDR1 is SGHRS and CDR2 YFSETQ. V lost 4 bases, J lost 4 bases, and 9 bases stayed unmatched. The length of the CDR3 is 16 residues. The CDR3, as DNA: TGCGCCAGCAGCCCCCGGACAGGGGGCGCGAGCTATGGCTACACCTTC. This encodes CASSPRTGGASYGYTF. The complete variable domain, with remaining parts taken from reference TRBV5-1 and TRBJ1-2, reads KAGVTQTPRYLIKTRGQQVTLSCSPISGHRSVSWYQQTPGQGLQFLFEYFSETQRNKGNFPGRFSGRQFSNSRSEMNVSTLELGDSALYLCASSPRTGGASYGYTFGSGTRLTVV.